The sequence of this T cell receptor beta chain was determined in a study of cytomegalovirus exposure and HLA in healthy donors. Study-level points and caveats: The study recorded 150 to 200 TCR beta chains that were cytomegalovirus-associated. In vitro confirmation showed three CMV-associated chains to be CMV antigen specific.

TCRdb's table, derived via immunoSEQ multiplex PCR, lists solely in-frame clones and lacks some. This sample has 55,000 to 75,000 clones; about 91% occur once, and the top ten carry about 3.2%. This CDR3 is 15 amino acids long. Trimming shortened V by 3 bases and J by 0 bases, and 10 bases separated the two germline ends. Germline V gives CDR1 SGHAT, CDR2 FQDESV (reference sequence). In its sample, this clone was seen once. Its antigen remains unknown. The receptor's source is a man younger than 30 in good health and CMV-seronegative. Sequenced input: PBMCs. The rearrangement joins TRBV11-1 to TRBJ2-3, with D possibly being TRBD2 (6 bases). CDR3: CASSLWRGSTDTQYF. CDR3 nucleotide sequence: TGTGCCAGCAGCTTGTGGCGGGGTAGCACAGATACGCAGTATTTT.